These T cell receptor beta chains were read from a single sample in a study of metastatic and nonmetastatic thyroid tumors. From the PCR reads, TCRdb re-called clones with MiXCR. The table has 20,000 or so clones, roughly 31% seen once. The specimen sequenced was blood. These receptors all come from a female donor with papillary thyroid cancer or a benign thyroid nodule (not recorded which). Some clones in this sample may be carry-over from other donors' samples. The CDR3 runs from the conserved cysteine through the conserved F or W. The order of the fields is CDR3 length, clone size, V gene, J gene, D gene, CDR3 DNA, CDR3 protein. The D gene is left open where the match is weak. Expanded clones get a size class; other rows say once, few or many, or leave the size out.

cdr3_length: 11
clone_size: many
v_call: TRBV2
j_call: TRBJ2-1
d_call: .
cdr3_nt: TGTGCCAGCAAAGGGTACAATGAGCAGTTCTTC
cdr3_aa: CASKGYNEQFF

cdr3_length: 17
clone_size: many
v_call: TRBV4-1
j_call: TRBJ2-1
d_call: TRBD2
cdr3_nt: TGCGCCAGCAGCCGGGGACTAGCGGGAGTGGTTTACAATGAGCAGTTCTTC
cdr3_aa: CASSRGLAGVVYNEQFF

cdr3_length: 14
clone_size: few
v_call: TRBV19
j_call: TRBJ2-2
d_call: TRBD2
cdr3_nt: TGTGCCAGCCGGACTAGCGGGAGCGCCGGGGAGCTGTTTTTT
cdr3_aa: CASRTSGSAGELFF

cdr3_length: 14
clone_size: .
v_call: TRBV20-1
j_call: TRBJ1-4
d_call: .
cdr3_nt: TGCAGTGCTAGAGATCAACAGGTTAATGAAAAACTGTTTTTT
cdr3_aa: CSARDQQVNEKLFF

cdr3_length: 14
clone_size: once
v_call: TRBV20-1
j_call: TRBJ2-3
d_call: .
cdr3_nt: TGCAGTGCTCAGAGGGAGACCAGCACAGATACGCAGTATTTT
cdr3_aa: CSAQRETSTDTQYF

cdr3_length: 18
clone_size: few
v_call: TRBV28
j_call: TRBJ2-6
d_call: .
cdr3_nt: TGTGCCAGCAGTTTAGAATGGAGCGGGTCAACTCGGGCCAAAGTCCTGACTTTC
cdr3_aa: CASSLEWSGSTRAKVLTF

cdr3_length: 14
clone_size: many
v_call: TRBV7-6
j_call: TRBJ1-1
d_call: .
cdr3_nt: TGTGCCAGCAGTAAAAACTCCCGGAACACTGAAGCTTTCTTT
cdr3_aa: CASSKNSRNTEAFF

cdr3_length: 14
clone_size: many
v_call: TRBV12-3/TRBV12-4
j_call: TRBJ1-2
d_call: TRBD1
cdr3_nt: TGTGCCAGCAGTTTCGGGACAGGGAACTATGGCTACACCTTC
cdr3_aa: CASSFGTGNYGYTF

cdr3_length: 14
clone_size: few
v_call: TRBV6-1
j_call: TRBJ2-7
d_call: TRBD1
cdr3_nt: TGTGCCAGCAGGACAGGGGCGACATCCTACGAGCAGTACTTC
cdr3_aa: CASRTGATSYEQYF

cdr3_length: 15
clone_size: .
v_call: TRBV6-1
j_call: TRBJ1-2
d_call: .
cdr3_nt: TGTGCCAGCACCCCACCAAAGCAATCAGGTTATGGCTACACCTTC
cdr3_aa: CASTPPKQSGYGYTF

cdr3_length: 13
clone_size: .
v_call: TRBV24-1
j_call: TRBJ2-2
d_call: TRBD2
cdr3_nt: TGTGCCGTTGCCCGGGGGGTTACCGGGGAGCTGTTTTTT
cdr3_aa: CAVARGVTGELFF

cdr3_length: 12
clone_size: .
v_call: TRBV6-1
j_call: TRBJ2-7
d_call: TRBD1
cdr3_nt: TGTGCCATCAAGGGACAGCAATACGAGCCGTACTTC
cdr3_aa: CAIKGQQYEPYF

cdr3_length: 16
clone_size: medium-sized
v_call: TRBV24-1
j_call: TRBJ2-1
d_call: TRBD2
cdr3_nt: TGTGCCACCAGTGACTTAGCGGGGGGGTGGAACAATGAGCAGTTCTTC
cdr3_aa: CATSDLAGGWNNEQFF